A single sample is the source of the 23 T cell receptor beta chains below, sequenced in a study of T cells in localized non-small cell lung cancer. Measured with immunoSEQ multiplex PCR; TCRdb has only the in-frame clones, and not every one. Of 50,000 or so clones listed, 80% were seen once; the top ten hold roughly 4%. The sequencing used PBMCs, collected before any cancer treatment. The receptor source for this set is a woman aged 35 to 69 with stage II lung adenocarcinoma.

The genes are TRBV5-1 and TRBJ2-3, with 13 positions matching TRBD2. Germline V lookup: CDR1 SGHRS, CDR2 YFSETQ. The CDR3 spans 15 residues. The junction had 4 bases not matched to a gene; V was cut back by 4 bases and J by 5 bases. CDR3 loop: CASSAGLAGLDTQYF. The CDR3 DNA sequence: TGCGCCAGCAGCGCGGGACTAGCGGGGCTAGATACGCAGTATTTT.

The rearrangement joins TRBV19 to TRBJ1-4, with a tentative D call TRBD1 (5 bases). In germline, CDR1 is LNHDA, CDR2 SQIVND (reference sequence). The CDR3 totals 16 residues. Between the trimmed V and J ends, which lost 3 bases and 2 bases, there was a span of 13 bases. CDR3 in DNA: TGTGCCAGTAGTATGTTGACGACAGCCACTAATGAAAAACTGTTTTTT. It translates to CASSMLTTATNEKLFF.

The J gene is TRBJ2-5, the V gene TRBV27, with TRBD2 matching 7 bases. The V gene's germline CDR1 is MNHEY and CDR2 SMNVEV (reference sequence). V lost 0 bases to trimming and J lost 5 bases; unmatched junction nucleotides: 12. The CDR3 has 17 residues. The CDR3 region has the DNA TGTGCCAGCAGTTTATCTCCGGGACTAAGGGAGAGGGAGACCCAGTACTTC. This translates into CASSLSPGLRERETQYF.

CDR3 residues: CASSGQGGRDSPLHF. In nucleotides, the CDR3 is TGTGCCAGCAGTGGACAGGGCGGTCGCGATTCACCCCTCCACTTT. V usage is TRBV2 and J usage is TRBJ1-6; the match to TRBD1 covers 7 bases. CDR3 length: 15 residues. The germline gives CDR1 SNHLY, CDR2 FYNNEI. The V gene end was trimmed by 4 bases and the J gene end by 8 bases; junction bases not matched to a gene: 8.

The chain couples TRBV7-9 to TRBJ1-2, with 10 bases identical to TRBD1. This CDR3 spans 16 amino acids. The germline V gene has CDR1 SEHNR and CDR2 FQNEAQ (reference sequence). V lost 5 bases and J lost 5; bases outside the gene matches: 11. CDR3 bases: TGTGCCAGCAGCGCAGAGGACAGGGGGTATAATTATGGCTACACCTTC. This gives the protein CASSAEDRGYNYGYTF.

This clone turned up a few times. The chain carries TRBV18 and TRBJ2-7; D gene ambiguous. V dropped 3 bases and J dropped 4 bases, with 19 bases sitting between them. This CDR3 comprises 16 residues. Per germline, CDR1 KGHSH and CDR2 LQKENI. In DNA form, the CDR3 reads TGTGCCAGCTCACCCGTCCCCGGATCTACCCAATACGAGCAGTACTTC. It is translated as CASSPVPGSTQYEQYF.

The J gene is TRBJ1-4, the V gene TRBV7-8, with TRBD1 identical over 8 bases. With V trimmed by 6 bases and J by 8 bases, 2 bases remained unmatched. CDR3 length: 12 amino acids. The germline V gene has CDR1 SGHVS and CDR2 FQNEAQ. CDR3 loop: CASSRDREKLFF. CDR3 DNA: TGTGCCAGCAGTCGGGACAGGGAAAAACTGTTTTTT.

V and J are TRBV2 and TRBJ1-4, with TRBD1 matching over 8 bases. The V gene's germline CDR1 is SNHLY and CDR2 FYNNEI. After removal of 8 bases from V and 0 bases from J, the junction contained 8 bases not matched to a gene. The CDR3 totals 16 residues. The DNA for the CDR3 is TGTGCCAGCCTGGACAGGGACCCTTCAACTAATGAAAAACTGTTTTTT. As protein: CASLDRDPSTNEKLFF.

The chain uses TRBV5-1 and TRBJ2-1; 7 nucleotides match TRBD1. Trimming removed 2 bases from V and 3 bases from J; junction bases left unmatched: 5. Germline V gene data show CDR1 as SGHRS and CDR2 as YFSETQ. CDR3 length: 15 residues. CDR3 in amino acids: CASSLGQDNYNEQFF. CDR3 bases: TGCGCCAGCAGCTTAGGACAGGACAACTACAATGAGCAGTTCTTC.

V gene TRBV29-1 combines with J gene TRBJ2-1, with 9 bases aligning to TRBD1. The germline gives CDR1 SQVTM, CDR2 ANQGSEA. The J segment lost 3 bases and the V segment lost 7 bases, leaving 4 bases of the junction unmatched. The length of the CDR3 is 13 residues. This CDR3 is CSAPGQGYNEQFF. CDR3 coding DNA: TGCAGCGCCCCGGGACAGGGCTACAATGAGCAGTTCTTC.

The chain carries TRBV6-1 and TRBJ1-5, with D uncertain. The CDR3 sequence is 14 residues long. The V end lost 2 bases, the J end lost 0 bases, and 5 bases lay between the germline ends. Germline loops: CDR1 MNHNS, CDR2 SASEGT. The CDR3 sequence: CASSEFSSNQPQHF. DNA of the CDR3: TGTGCCAGCAGTGAATTCAGTAGCAATCAGCCCCAGCATTTT.

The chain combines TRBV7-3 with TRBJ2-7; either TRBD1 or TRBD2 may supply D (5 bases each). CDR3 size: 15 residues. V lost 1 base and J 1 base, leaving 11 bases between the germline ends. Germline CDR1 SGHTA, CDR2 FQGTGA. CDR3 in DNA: TGTGCCAGCAGCTTAATGGGACCCCTTTCCTACGAGCAGTACTTC. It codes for CASSLMGPLSYEQYF.

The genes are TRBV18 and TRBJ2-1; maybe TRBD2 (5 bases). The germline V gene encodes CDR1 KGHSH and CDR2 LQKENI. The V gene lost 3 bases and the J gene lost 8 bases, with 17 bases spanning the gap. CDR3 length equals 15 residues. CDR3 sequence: CASSPSLEAMDEQFF. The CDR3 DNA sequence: TGTGCCAGCTCACCCTCCTTGGAGGCTATGGATGAGCAGTTCTTC.

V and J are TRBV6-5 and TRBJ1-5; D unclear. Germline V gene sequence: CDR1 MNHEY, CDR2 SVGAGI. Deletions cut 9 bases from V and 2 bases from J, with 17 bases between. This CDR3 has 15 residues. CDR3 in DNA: TGTGCCAGTAAACCTGTGGGCGCGGGCAATCAGCCCCAGCATTTT. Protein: CASKPVGAGNQPQHF.

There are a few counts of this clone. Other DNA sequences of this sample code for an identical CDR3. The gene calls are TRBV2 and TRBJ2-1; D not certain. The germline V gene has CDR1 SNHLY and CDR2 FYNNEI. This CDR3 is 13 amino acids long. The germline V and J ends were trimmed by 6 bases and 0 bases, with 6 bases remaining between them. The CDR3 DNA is TGTGCCAGCAGAGAGAGCTCCTACAATGAGCAGTTCTTC. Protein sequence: CASRESSYNEQFF.

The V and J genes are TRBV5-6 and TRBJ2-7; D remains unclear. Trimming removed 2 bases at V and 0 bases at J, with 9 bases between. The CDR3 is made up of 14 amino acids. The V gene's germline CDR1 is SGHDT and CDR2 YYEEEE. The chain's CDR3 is CASSLGQSSYEQYF. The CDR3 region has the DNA TGTGCCAGCAGCTTAGGGCAGAGCTCCTACGAGCAGTACTTC.

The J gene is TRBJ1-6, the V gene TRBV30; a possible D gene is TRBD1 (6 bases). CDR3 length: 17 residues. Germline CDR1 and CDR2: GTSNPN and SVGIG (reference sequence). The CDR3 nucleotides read TGTGCTGCGGTAAGGGGGGGCTCGAGCTCCTATAATTCACCCCTCCACTTT. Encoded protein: CAAVRGGSSSYNSPLHF.

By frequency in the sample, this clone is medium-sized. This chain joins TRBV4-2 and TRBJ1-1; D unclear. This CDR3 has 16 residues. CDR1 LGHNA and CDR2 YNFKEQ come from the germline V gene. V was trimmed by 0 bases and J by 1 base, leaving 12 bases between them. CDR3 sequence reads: CASSQDYRQGNTEAFF. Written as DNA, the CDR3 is TGTGCCAGCAGCCAAGATTATCGACAAGGGAACACTGAAGCTTTCTTT.

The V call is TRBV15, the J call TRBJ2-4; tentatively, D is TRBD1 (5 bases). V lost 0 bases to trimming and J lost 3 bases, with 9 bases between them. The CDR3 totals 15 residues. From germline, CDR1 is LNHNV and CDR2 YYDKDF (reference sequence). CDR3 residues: CATSRDGRVKNIQYF. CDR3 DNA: TGTGCCACCAGCAGAGATGGCAGGGTCAAAAACATTCAGTACTTC.

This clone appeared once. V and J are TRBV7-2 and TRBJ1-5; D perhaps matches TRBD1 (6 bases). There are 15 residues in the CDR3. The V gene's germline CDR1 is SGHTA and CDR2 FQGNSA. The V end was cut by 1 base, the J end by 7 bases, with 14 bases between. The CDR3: CASSLEPGGEQPQHF. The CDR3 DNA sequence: TGTGCCAGCAGCTTAGAGCCCGGGGGCGAACAGCCCCAGCATTTT.

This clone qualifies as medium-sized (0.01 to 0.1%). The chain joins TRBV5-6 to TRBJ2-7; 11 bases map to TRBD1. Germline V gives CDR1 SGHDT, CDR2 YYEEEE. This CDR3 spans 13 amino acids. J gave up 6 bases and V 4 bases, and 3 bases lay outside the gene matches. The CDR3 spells CASSPGQGGEQYF. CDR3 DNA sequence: TGTGCCAGCAGCCCGGGACAGGGGGGCGAGCAGTACTTC.

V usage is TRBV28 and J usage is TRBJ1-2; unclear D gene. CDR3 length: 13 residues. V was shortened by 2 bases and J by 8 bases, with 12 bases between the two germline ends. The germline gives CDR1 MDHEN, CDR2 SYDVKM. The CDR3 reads CASSLAPVRGYTF. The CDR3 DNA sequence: TGTGCCAGCAGTTTAGCCCCCGTGAGGGGCTACACCTTC.

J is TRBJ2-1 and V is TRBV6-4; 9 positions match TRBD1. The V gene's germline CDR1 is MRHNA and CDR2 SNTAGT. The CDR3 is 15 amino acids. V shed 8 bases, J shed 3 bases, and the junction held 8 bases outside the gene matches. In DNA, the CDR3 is TGTGCCAGCTCAAAGGGACAGGGCGGCTACAATGAGCAGTTCTTC. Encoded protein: CASSKGQGGYNEQFF.